The rows below give T cell receptor beta chains drawn from one sample of a study of blood T cells in healthy people across ages. One entry per CDR3 protein results from TCRdb running MiXCR on the 5' RACE reads. The sample yields around 500,000 distinct CDR3 sequences, about 27% seen once. This sample also appeared in a second study, on T cells of mothers and their children.

The sample was blood. Source of these receptors: a boy aged 2 to 10 in good health. Each CDR3 is given with its conserved first and last residue. The D gene is left open where the match is weak. Some rows mark clone size as missing; the rest say once, few, many or name a class of expanded clone.

-	-	TRBJ2-2	TRBV5-1	CASSSLEGSPGELFF	TGCGCCAGCAGCTCATTGGAAGGGTCCCCCGGGGAGCTGTTTTTT
TRBD1	-	TRBJ1-3	TRBV4-1	CASSKGQLSGNTIYF	TGCGCCAGCAGCAAGGGACAGCTCTCTGGAAACACCATATATTTT
-	-	TRBJ2-2	TRBV7-9	CASSLVLSAGELFF	TGTGCCAGCAGCTTAGTTTTGAGTGCCGGGGAGCTGTTTTTT
-	-	TRBJ2-5	TRBV6-6	CASSELGTLRTQYF	TGTGCCAGCAGTGAACTCGGGACCTTAAGGACCCAGTACTTC
-	-	TRBJ2-5	TRBV5-1	CASSYRIGQRFRYQETQYF	TGCGCCAGCAGTTATAGAATTGGACAGCGTTTTAGGTACCAAGAGACCCAGTACTTC
-	-	TRBJ2-6	TRBV12-3/TRBV12-4	CASGLTVSGANVLTF	TGTGCCAGCGGTTTAACGGTTTCTGGGGCCAACGTCCTGACTTTC
TRBD2	many	TRBJ2-2	TRBV5-1	CASRGLAENTGELFF	TGCGCCAGCAGGGGACTAGCGGAAAACACCGGGGAGCTGTTTTTT
-	few	TRBJ1-6	TRBV6-2/TRBV6-3	CASRFGEYNSPLHF	TGTGCCAGCAGATTCGGGGAATATAATTCACCCCTCCACTTT
-	few	TRBJ1-2	TRBV27	CATQSVSGYTF	TGTGCCACCCAAAGTGTGAGTGGCTACACCTTC
-	few	TRBJ2-7	TRBV7-2	CASSLVAGGDSAYKQYF	TGTGCCAGCAGCTTAGTGGCAGGGGGGGACTCAGCCTACAAGCAGTACTTC
-	-	TRBJ1-1	TRBV6-2/TRBV6-3	CASSYSKRRGTAEAFF	TGTGCCAGCAGTTACTCGAAGCGAAGAGGTACGGCTGAAGCTTTCTTT
TRBD2	-	TRBJ2-1	TRBV25-1	CASSLAGGPGYNEQFF	TGTGCCAGCAGTTTAGCGGGAGGGCCGGGTTACAATGAGCAGTTCTTC
TRBD2	few	TRBJ2-7	TRBV12-3/TRBV12-4	CASSFASGGRDEQYF	TGTGCCAGCAGTTTTGCCAGCGGGGGGCGCGACGAGCAGTACTTC
-	-	TRBJ1-5	TRBV6-2/TRBV6-3	CASSYSLPGPGQPQHF	TGTGCCAGCAGTTACTCGCTCCCAGGCCCTGGCCAGCCCCAGCATTTT
TRBD2	-	TRBJ2-3	TRBV6-4	CASSELAGGSTDTQYF	TGTGCCAGCAGCGAGCTAGCGGGGGGGAGCACAGATACGCAGTATTTT
-	-	TRBJ2-5	TRBV6-1	CASNLRALGNIQETQYF	TGTGCCAGCAACCTCAGGGCGCTCGGGAACATTCAAGAGACCCAGTACTTC
-	few	TRBJ2-2	TRBV5-1	CASSLGSGVNTGELFF	TGCGCCAGCAGCTTGGGCTCAGGGGTGAACACCGGGGAGCTGTTTTTT
-	-	TRBJ2-7	TRBV7-8	CASSLRRFVGPGSYEQYF	TGTGCCAGCAGCTTAAGGAGGTTCGTGGGCCCCGGCTCCTACGAGCAGTACTTC
-	few	TRBJ2-1	TRBV7-2	CASSLAGINDNEQFF	TGTGCCAGCAGCTTAGCGGGAATCAACGACAATGAGCAGTTCTTC
-	-	TRBJ2-1	TRBV7-9	CASSLATKWYNEQFF	TGTGCCAGCAGCTTAGCGACTAAGTGGTACAATGAGCAGTTCTTC
-	-	TRBJ1-5	TRBV4-1	CASSQDRRTGHQPQHF	TGCGCCAGCAGCCAAGATCGACGAACAGGGCACCAGCCCCAGCATTTT